Below, 13 T cell receptor beta chains from the same sample are listed, as sequenced in a study of OX40 agonist ivuxolimab in advanced cancers. The method was immunoSEQ multiplex PCR; TCRdb's version includes in-frame clones alone and lacks a portion of them. In the table there are fewer than 85,000 clones, roughly 80% of which are singletons. The sequencing used CD4+ or CD8+ T cells sorted from blood, collected in a trial of the OX40 agonist ivuxolimab. These receptors all stem from an adult with an advanced solid tumor such as melanoma, head and neck, liver or kidney cancer.

The chain couples TRBV28 to TRBJ1-5, with TRBD1 matching over 8 bases. The CDR3 sequence is 15 residues long. The junction had 6 bases not matched to a gene; V was cut back by 2 bases and J by 6 bases. The germline CDR1 and CDR2 sequences are MDHEN and SYDVKM. DNA of the CDR3: TGTGCCAGCAGTTTAGATGACAGGGGTGGTCAGCCCCAGCATTTT. Protein: CASSLDDRGGQPQHF.

V usage is TRBV5-1 and J usage is TRBJ1-4, with D tentatively TRBD1 (5 bases). Germline CDR1 reads SGHRS; CDR2 reads YFSETQ. CDR3 length: 14 residues. V was clipped by 0 bases and J by 8 bases, with 11 bases between them. DNA of the CDR3: TGCGCCAGCAGCTTGGGACAGCCGGAGGAAAAACTGTTTTTT. Protein sequence: CASSLGQPEEKLFF. Combining the CDR3 with reference TRBV5-1 and TRBJ1-4 gives the whole variable domain KAGVTQTPRYLIKTRGQQVTLSCSPISGHRSVSWYQQTPGQGLQFLFEYFSETQRNKGNFPGRFSGRQFSNSRSEMNVSTLELGDSALYLCASSLGQPEEKLFFGSGTQLSVL.

The chain employs TRBV28 and TRBJ2-6; no firm D call. This CDR3 region has 14 residues. CDR1 is MDHEN, CDR2 SYDVKM, per germline. V was trimmed by 10 bases and J by 0 bases, leaving 10 bases between them. The DNA for the CDR3 is TGTGCCACCGTCGCCTTCTCTGGGGCCAACGTCCTGACTTTC. Amino acid sequence: CATVAFSGANVLTF.

The V call is TRBV19, the J call TRBJ2-3, with D maybe TRBD2 (5 bases). The CDR3 totals 12 residues. V was cut by 4 bases and J by 4 bases, with 6 bases left in between. CDR1 LNHDA and CDR2 SQIVND come from the germline V gene (reference sequence). The CDR3 bases are TGTGCCAGTAGTAGCGGGCCAGATACGCAGTATTTT. Translation gives CASSSGPDTQYF.

The V and J genes are TRBV7-3 and TRBJ2-3; D is possibly TRBD1 (6 bases). This CDR3 contains 13 residues. Germline values: CDR1 SGHTA, CDR2 FQGTGA. Trimming cost V 5 bases and J 2 bases, with 8 bases left between them. CDR3 region: CASSRDNTDTQYF. CDR3 in DNA: TGTGCCAGCAGCCGGGACAACACAGATACGCAGTATTTT.

The chain combines TRBV29-1 with TRBJ2-3; D call uncertain. Trimming shortened V by 5 bases and J by 4 bases, and 7 bases separated the two germline ends. Germline V lookup: CDR1 SQVTM, CDR2 ANQGSEA. This CDR3 comprises 11 residues. For the CDR3, the DNA is TGCAGCGTTCGGACGGCAGATACGCAGTATTTT. This gives the protein CSVRTADTQYF.

Worth noting for this clone: This sample also contains other DNA sequences that code for the same CDR3. The chain uses TRBV6-1 and TRBJ1-2; D call uncertain. The V and J ends lost 6 bases and 4 bases respectively, with 9 bases between them. Germline lookup yields CDR1 MNHNS and CDR2 SASEGT. The CDR3 covers 12 residues. CDR3 sequence reads: CASRPSGYGYTF. CDR3 DNA sequence: TGTGCCAGCAGACCCTCGGGCTATGGCTACACCTTC.

The rearrangement links TRBV18 to TRBJ1-1, with 7 nucleotides matching TRBD1. The junction had 7 bases not matched to a gene; V was cut back by 1 base and J by 2 bases. CDR3 length equals 16 residues. Germline V gene lookup returns CDR1 KGHSH and CDR2 LQKENI. The CDR3 sequence is CASSPQGALLNTEAFF. The DNA of the CDR3 is TGTGCCAGCTCACCACAGGGGGCCCTCTTAAACACTGAAGCTTTCTTT.

V and J are TRBV6-1 and TRBJ1-2, with 9 bases that match TRBD1. Germline values: CDR1 MNHNS, CDR2 SASEGT. The CDR3 sequence is 14 residues long. The junction had 7 bases not matched to a gene; V was cut back by 3 bases and J by 8 bases. The CDR3 DNA sequence: TGTGCCAGCAGTGACTGGACAGGGGTAGGGGGCTACACCTTC. Translation: CASSDWTGVGGYTF.

The chain uses TRBV28 and TRBJ2-7; TRBD1 is a possible D gene (5 bases). Trimming stripped 8 bases from V and 1 base from J, with 18 bases between. The CDR3 contains 15 residues. The V gene's germline CDR1 is MDHEN and CDR2 SYDVKM. CDR3 nucleotides: TGTGCCAGCCTGCCGGCGCAGGGTGGGTCCTACGAGCAGTACTTC. This gives the protein CASLPAQGGSYEQYF.

J is TRBJ2-7 and V is TRBV7-8, with D possibly TRBD2 on 6 matching bases. This CDR3 has 15 amino acids. The V gene's germline CDR1 is SGHVS and CDR2 FQNEAQ. The V end was cut by 4 bases, the J end by 0 bases, with 13 bases between. The CDR3 nucleotides read TGTGCCAGCAGCTCTAAAGGGACTGGCTCCTACGAGCAGTACTTC. This encodes CASSSKGTGSYEQYF.

The chain uses TRBV7-3 and TRBJ1-3, with D possibly matching TRBD1 (5 bases). V was cut by 2 bases and J by 4 bases, with 12 bases left in between. Looked up from germline, CDR1 is SGHTA and CDR2 is FQGTGA. This CDR3 has 15 residues. CDR3 nucleotides: TGTGCCAGCAGCTTAGCGGGGCTCGCCGGAAACACCATATATTTT. Amino acids: CASSLAGLAGNTIYF. Complete variable domain (other parts from reference TRBV7-3 and TRBJ1-3): GAGVSQTPSNKVTEKGKYVELRCDPISGHTALYWYRQSLGQGPEFLIYFQGTGAADDSGLPNDRFFAVRPEGSVSTLKIQRTERGDSAVYLCASSLAGLAGNTIYFGEGSWLTVV.

The CDR3 here is CASSLGLAGGTDTQYF. CDR3 coding DNA: TGTGCCAGCAGCTTAGGACTAGCGGGAGGTACAGATACGCAGTATTTT. The chain joins TRBV11-2 to TRBJ2-3; TRBD2 matches 13 bases. CDR3 size: 16 residues. The germline V gene has CDR1 SGHAT and CDR2 FQNNGV. Trimming at V came to 1 base and at J to 3 bases, leaving 1 base not matched to a gene.